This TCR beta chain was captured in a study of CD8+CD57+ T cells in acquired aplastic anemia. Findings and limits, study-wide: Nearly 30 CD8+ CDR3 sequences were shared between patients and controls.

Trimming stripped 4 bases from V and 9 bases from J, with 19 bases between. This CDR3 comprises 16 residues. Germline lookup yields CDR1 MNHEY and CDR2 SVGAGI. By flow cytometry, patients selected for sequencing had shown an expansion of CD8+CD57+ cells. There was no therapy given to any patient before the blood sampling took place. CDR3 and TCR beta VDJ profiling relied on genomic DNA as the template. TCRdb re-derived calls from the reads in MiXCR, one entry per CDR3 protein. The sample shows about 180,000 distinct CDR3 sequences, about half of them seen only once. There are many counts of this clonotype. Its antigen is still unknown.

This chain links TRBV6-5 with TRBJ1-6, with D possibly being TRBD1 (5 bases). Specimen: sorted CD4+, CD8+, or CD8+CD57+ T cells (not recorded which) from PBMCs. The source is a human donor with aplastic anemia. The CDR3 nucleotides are TGTGCCAGCAGTTTAAGCAGACGAGGGGTTAGTTCACCCCTCCACTTT. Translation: CASSLSRRGVSSPLHF.